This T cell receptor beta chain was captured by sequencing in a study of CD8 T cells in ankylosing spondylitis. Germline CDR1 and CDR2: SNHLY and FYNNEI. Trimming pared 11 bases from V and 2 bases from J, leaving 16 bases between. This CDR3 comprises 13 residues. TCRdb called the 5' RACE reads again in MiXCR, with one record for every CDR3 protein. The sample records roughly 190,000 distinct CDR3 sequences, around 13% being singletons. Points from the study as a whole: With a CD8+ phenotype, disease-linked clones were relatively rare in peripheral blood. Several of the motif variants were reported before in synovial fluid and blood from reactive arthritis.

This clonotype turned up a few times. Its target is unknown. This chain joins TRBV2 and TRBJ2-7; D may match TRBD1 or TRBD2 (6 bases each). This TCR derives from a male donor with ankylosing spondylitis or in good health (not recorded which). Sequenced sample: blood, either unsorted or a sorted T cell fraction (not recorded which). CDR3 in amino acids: CAGRGDPAYEQYF. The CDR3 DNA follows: TGTGCCGGAAGGGGGGACCCCGCCTACGAGCAGTACTTC. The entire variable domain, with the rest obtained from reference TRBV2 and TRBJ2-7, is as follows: EPEVTQTPSHQVTQMGQEVILRCVPISNHLYFYWYRQILGQKVEFLVSFYNNEISEKSEIFDDQFSVERPDGSNFTLKIRSTKLEDSAMYFCAGRGDPAYEQYFGPGTRLTVT.